This entry lists 14 T cell receptor beta chains sequenced from one sample in a study of shared clonotypes between healthy human individuals. Assay used: immunoSEQ multiplex PCR; TCRdb lists only in-frame clones, some missing. The sample has 2 million to 2.5 million clones, 85% to 95% seen once. Input material: naive CD4+ T cells from PBMCs. Indicated subset: CD45RA+ positively selected. These receptors all stem from a man aged 18 to 29 in good health. Some clones in this sample may be carry-over from other donors' samples.

The chain carries TRBV9 and TRBJ2-4; D may be TRBD1 or TRBD2 (6 bases each). The V gene's germline CDR1 is SGDLS and CDR2 YYNGEE. Trimming took off 3 bases at V and 5 bases at J, with 21 bases between the two ends. The CDR3 has 17 residues. The chain's CDR3 is CASSGEVTGAAENIQYF. CDR3 DNA: TGTGCCAGCAGCGGGGAGGTGACAGGAGCCGCGGAAAACATTCAGTACTTC.

The rearrangement joins TRBV5-1 to TRBJ2-7; 12 nucleotides match TRBD2. The CDR3 runs 15 residues. Trimming cost V 4 bases and J 6 bases; bases outside gene matches: 8. The germline V gene has CDR1 SGHRS and CDR2 YFSETQ. CDR3 DNA sequence: TGCGCCAGCAGCCAGAGACTAGCGGGAGAGGTCGAGCAGTACTTC. It yields the protein CASSQRLAGEVEQYF.

The chain recombines TRBV5-1 with TRBJ2-1; maybe TRBD1 (7 bases). This CDR3 contains 14 residues. CDR1 and CDR2 from the germline V gene are SGHRS and YFSETQ. The V end lost 4 bases, the J end lost 6 bases, and 14 bases lay between the germline ends. The CDR3 DNA is TGCGCCAGCAGCCCCCAGGGGGGACGCAATGAGCAGTTCTTC. It translates to CASSPQGGRNEQFF. The entire variable domain, with the rest obtained from reference TRBV5-1 and TRBJ2-1, is as follows: KAGVTQTPRYLIKTRGQQVTLSCSPISGHRSVSWYQQTPGQGLQFLFEYFSETQRNKGNFPGRFSGRQFSNSRSEMNVSTLELGDSALYLCASSPQGGRNEQFFGPGTRLTVL.

The V and J genes are TRBV7-9 and TRBJ1-3, with D possibly matching TRBD1 (6 bases). This CDR3 comprises 16 residues. V was shortened by 5 bases and J by 4 bases, with 18 bases between the two germline ends. The germline CDR1 and CDR2 sequences are SEHNR and FQNEAQ (reference sequence). The CDR3 loop reads CASSAGSRGAGNTIYF. DNA of the CDR3: TGTGCCAGCAGCGCAGGGAGCAGGGGCGCAGGAAACACCATATATTTT.

The chain employs TRBV27 and TRBJ1-4, with TRBD1 identical over 9 bases. This CDR3 comprises 15 residues. The V gene end was trimmed by 3 bases and the J gene end by 8 bases; junction bases not matched to a gene: 7. Germline CDR1 and CDR2: MNHEY and SMNVEV (reference sequence). CDR3 loop: CASSLSGQGTEKLFF. In nucleotides, the CDR3 is TGTGCCAGCAGTTTGTCGGGACAGGGTACGGAAAAACTGTTTTTT.

The rearrangement joins TRBV7-9 to TRBJ2-2; D may be TRBD2 (5 bases). The CDR3 spans 15 residues. In germline, CDR1 is SEHNR, CDR2 FQNEAQ (reference sequence). Trimming pared 5 bases from V and 3 bases from J, leaving 13 bases between. Written as DNA, the CDR3 is TGTGCCAGCAGCCCCAATACTAGGTACACCGGGGAGCTGTTTTTT. Amino acid sequence: CASSPNTRYTGELFF.

This sequence joins TRBV5-4 and TRBJ2-1; D is possibly TRBD2 (6 bases). Trimming removed 5 bases at V and 2 bases at J, with 14 bases between. Germline V gene sequence: CDR1 SGHNT, CDR2 YYREEE (reference sequence). CDR3 length: 15 residues. In nucleotides, the CDR3 is TGTGCCAGCAGTCCCCGGGCTAGCGCCTACAATGAGCAGTTCTTC. Translating it yields CASSPRASAYNEQFF.

The chain uses TRBV30 and TRBJ1-5; D ambiguous. Germline values: CDR1 GTSNPN, CDR2 SVGIG (reference sequence). Trimming shortened V by 2 bases and J by 7 bases, and 12 bases separated the two germline ends. The CDR3 is 13 residues long. This CDR3 is CAWSTDYRQPQHF. CDR3 coding DNA: TGTGCCTGGAGTACGGACTATCGGCAGCCCCAGCATTTT.

Worth noting for this clone: Other nucleotide sequences in the sample specify the same CDR3. The V and J genes are TRBV18 and TRBJ1-2; D is possibly TRBD1 (5 bases). The CDR3 contains 13 residues. The V end was cut by 3 bases, the J end by 5 bases, with 10 bases between. CDR1 is KGHSH and CDR2 is LQKENI in the germline V gene. CDR3 sequence: CASSPDSYYGYTF. In nucleotides, the CDR3 is TGTGCCAGCTCACCCGACAGTTATTATGGCTACACCTTC.

In its sample, this clone was seen a few times. This sequence joins TRBV28 and TRBJ1-2, with no clear D. Trimming pared 5 bases from V and 7 bases from J, leaving 11 bases between. Germline V gene lookup returns CDR1 MDHEN and CDR2 SYDVKM. This CDR3 is built from 12 residues. In nucleotides, the CDR3 is TGTGCCAGCAGTCTCCGGATATCTGGCTACACCTTC. It translates to CASSLRISGYTF.

The V gene is TRBV11-3, the J gene TRBJ2-5; perhaps D is TRBD1 or TRBD2 (7 bases each). CDR3 length: 14 residues. The V gene's germline CDR1 is SGHNT and CDR2 YENEEA. The V end lost 4 bases, the J end lost 3 bases, and 12 bases lay between the germline ends. This CDR3 is CASSWGGTEETQYF. The CDR3 nucleotides are TGTGCCAGCAGCTGGGGGGGGACAGAAGAGACCCAGTACTTC.

This rearrangement joins TRBV30 to TRBJ1-1; the D is unclear. Trimming stripped 2 bases from V and 0 bases from J, with 7 bases between. Germline CDR1 GTSNPN, CDR2 SVGIG (reference sequence). The CDR3 runs to 13 residues. As DNA, the CDR3 is TGTGCCTGGAGTCCGGGAATGAACACTGAAGCTTTCTTT. It specifies CAWSPGMNTEAFF.

The chain recombines TRBV5-1 with TRBJ2-6; D tentatively reads TRBD1 or TRBD2 (5 bases each). Germline V gene lookup returns CDR1 SGHRS and CDR2 YFSETQ. The CDR3 loop spans 16 amino acids. V was trimmed by 6 bases and J by 0 bases, leaving 13 bases between them. The DNA for the CDR3 is TGCGCCAGCACCCGAGAGGGGCTCTCTGGGGCCAACGTCCTGACTTTC. Translating gives CASTREGLSGANVLTF. Filled out from reference TRBV5-1 and TRBJ2-6, the complete variable domain reads KAGVTQTPRYLIKTRGQQVTLSCSPISGHRSVSWYQQTPGQGLQFLFEYFSETQRNKGNFPGRFSGRQFSNSRSEMNVSTLELGDSALYLCASTREGLSGANVLTFGAGSRLTVL.

V is TRBV2 and J is TRBJ2-7; perhaps TRBD2 as D (7 bases). The germline V and J ends were trimmed by 8 bases and 2 bases, with 16 bases remaining between them. This CDR3 has 14 amino acids. Per germline, CDR1 SNHLY and CDR2 FYNNEI. The CDR3 reads CASRGGGNPYEQYF. The CDR3, as DNA: TGTGCCAGCCGGGGAGGGGGGAATCCCTACGAGCAGTACTTC.